This record concerns one TCR beta chain sequence. Its matching antigen is unknown. The V end lost 1 base, the J end lost 2 bases, and 15 bases lay between the germline ends. Germline CDR1 and CDR2: MGHRA and YSYEKL. The CDR3 is 16 residues long. Sequencing was performed with immunoSEQ multiplex PCR; in TCRdb, only in-frame clones are kept and a portion is missing. The table has about 120,000 clones, around 84% seen once. This record belongs to a study of T cell responses to AZD1222 COVID-19 vaccine. Study-level points and caveats: Reportedly, nearly half the spike-specific TCRs target unmutated variant regions. Repertoires were obtained only post-peak T cell response. Just a handful of AZD1222 recipients tested seropositive at baseline.

The receptor was derived from an adult in good health. V is TRBV4-1 and J is TRBJ2-7; D is unresolved. Sequences were derived from peripheral blood, sampled on day 0 of AZD1222 vaccination. The CDR3 coding sequence is TGCGCCAGCAGCCAAGTCTCCTCGTTGTCCCCCTACGAGCAGTACTTC. The encoded protein is CASSQVSSLSPYEQYF.